Below are 3 T cell receptor beta chains sequenced from a single sample in a study of blood T cell repertoires in COVID-19. Using immunoSEQ multiplex PCR, the repertoire was profiled, and TCRdb retains in-frame clones only, with some absent. Here the sample spans around 300,000 clones, 90% being singletons. The sample was PBMCs or T cells enriched from blood (not recorded which). These receptor sequences come from a woman under 30 with acute COVID-19.

The chain combines TRBV12-3 or TRBV12-4 with TRBJ1-1, with D perhaps matching TRBD1 (5 bases). V lost 3 bases to trimming and J lost 8 bases, with 13 bases between them. The CDR3 has 13 residues. The CDR3 DNA follows: TGTGCCAGCAGTTTTTATGGGGCCGGCGAAGCTTTCTTT. It is translated as CASSFYGAGEAFF.

This clone has just one count. The chain recombines TRBV19 with TRBJ1-5; 9 positions match TRBD1. Germline CDR1 and CDR2: LNHDA and SQIVND (reference sequence). The V segment lost 6 bases and the J segment 7 bases; nucleotides outside the gene matches: 13. The CDR3 covers 16 residues. In DNA form, the CDR3 reads TGTGCCAGTAGCACGGACAGGGGCTGGGGGATACAGCCCCAGCATTTT. Protein sequence: CASSTDRGWGIQPQHF.

The chain couples TRBV28 to TRBJ1-1; the D is unclear. CDR3 length: 11 amino acids. Germline V gene sequence: CDR1 MDHEN, CDR2 SYDVKM. Trimming shortened V by 1 base and J by 6 bases, and 3 bases separated the two germline ends. This CDR3 is CASSLFAEAFF. Written as DNA, the CDR3 is TGTGCCAGCAGTTTATTCGCTGAAGCTTTCTTT.